The T cell receptor (beta chain) under discussion was sequenced for a study of identifying expanded T cells in peripheral blood (dated by TCRdb to between 2018 and 2021). Notes on the research overall: Technical replicates were generated by sequencing separate aliquots of the same genomic DNA pool, with four replicates compared pairwise. Overall results and qualifications from the work: The beta-binomial model significantly reduced the number of clones called differentially abundant and the false-positive rate across all healthy-donor time intervals. The binomial model flagged roughly 1.2 differentially abundant clones between technical replicates but around 15 over around 2 weeks and over 18 over around four weeks. For all healthy donors, the variance in clone template counts between roughly two-week samples rose significantly as total template count increased. The authors expected that over much longer intervals, such as months to years, biological variance in healthy repertoires might increase even further.

Points on this clone: Its antigen is still unknown. No clone much larger than this one lies a single base away; base qualities are absent.

No immune events, such as infections, were documented for the healthy donors during the collection period. Healthy-donor blood repertoires served as a training cohort to calibrate time-dependent variance in a beta-binomial model of T-cell clone differential abundance. There were some ten healthy donors in the training cohort, of whom 3 were female and 7 were male. Donor ages ranged from 29 to 64 years, with an average of roughly 46 years. Whole blood from each healthy donor was obtained from a commercial supplier and was collected at three time points roughly 13 days apart. Genomic DNA was extracted from unsorted whole blood for immunosequencing. The immunoSEQ Assay, which uses bias-controlled multiplex PCR amplification of genomic DNA, was used to profile TCRbeta CDR3 regions. The authors' analysis ran thus. To quantify the absolute abundance of each unique TCRbeta CDR3 region, the sequences were collapsed and filtered. Two models were used to test differential abundance: a binomial model (Fisher-equivalent) and a beta-binomial model that adds time-dependent variance fitted from healthy donors. Clones with fewer than 5 combined templates were excluded, and clones with Benjamini-Hochberg FDR below 0.01 were called differentially abundant. Using the form v = (b*log(k)+a)^2, the beta-binomial variance was modeled as a function of the total template count across the two samples. The table was pulled from immuneACCESS by TCRdb, which kept in-frame rearrangements only. Such tables lose some clones; where checked, under half of the loss comes from unresolved V genes, and the rest has no known cause. Clone size and V and J calls were adopted from that table, with D and trimming inferred from the DNA. The sample table holds approximately 56,000 clones, of which roughly 80% were seen once. About 15% of the sample goes to the ten largest clones.

The TCR originated in a person aged 18 to 75 in good health. Material for sequencing was blood.

The nucleotides are TGTGCCAGCAGTTTTGGGCCAGAGGGAAGGAACACTGAAGCTTTCTTT. It is translated as CASSFGPEGRNTEAFF. Here the chain combines TRBV27 and TRBJ1-1, with no confidently assigned D gene. The V end loses 3 bases and the J end loses 1 base, and a stretch of 15 bases separates them. The CDR3, from cysteine to phenylalanine, totals 16 residues. The retained sequence is limited to the CDR3, 48 bases, with the frame set at the first base. The germline V gene (reference sequence) specifies MNHEY as CDR1 and SMNVEV as CDR2.